This T cell receptor (beta chain) was retrieved from a study of PD-1 and CTLA-4 blockade in melanoma. Produced via immunoSEQ multiplex PCR; TCRdb's table is partial and in-frame only. This table holds fewer than 35,000 clones, about 88% found once. The CDR3 totals 16 residues. CDR1 and CDR2 from the germline V gene are LNHDA and SQIVND (reference sequence). Germline trimming cut 7 bases from V and 0 bases from J; bases unmatched to any gene: 11. The clonotype was recovered from a human donor with melanoma. The rearrangement joins TRBV19 to TRBJ1-1, with 7 bases fitting TRBD1. Material: CD8+ T cells from peripheral blood, obtained from a patient given anti-PD-1 treatment. The CDR3 nucleotides are TGTGCCAGTACCCCATGGGACAGTTTTATGAACACTGAAGCTTTCTTT. Its protein is CASTPWDSFMNTEAFF.